Each of the 24 T cell receptor beta chains below was sequenced from the same sample in a study of blood T cell repertoires in COVID-19. Some clones are missing from TCRdb's copy, which holds only in-frame ones; the method was immunoSEQ multiplex PCR. This table has 240,000 or so clones, roughly 76% appearing once. Sequenced material: peripheral blood. Receptor source: a woman over 75 with COVID-19, enrolled during active disease.

The rearrangement uses TRBV19 and TRBJ2-1; maybe TRBD1 (6 bases). The CDR3 is made up of 15 amino acids. The V gene's germline CDR1 is LNHDA and CDR2 SQIVND (reference sequence). The germline V and J ends were trimmed by 4 bases and 6 bases, with 16 bases remaining between them. CDR3 amino acids: CASSKGEIPFNEQFF. In DNA form, the CDR3 reads TGTGCCAGTAGTAAGGGGGAAATTCCCTTCAATGAGCAGTTCTTC. Full variable domain (missing parts from reference TRBV19 and TRBJ2-1): DGGITQSPKYLFRKEGQNVTLSCEQNLNHDAMYWYRQDPGQGLRLIYYSQIVNDFQKGDIAEGYSVSREKKESFPLTVTSAQKNPTAFYLCASSKGEIPFNEQFFGPGTRLTVL.

This chain links TRBV7-9 with TRBJ2-2; D not certain. V lost 5 bases and J 0 bases, leaving 10 bases between the germline ends. From germline, CDR1 is SEHNR and CDR2 FQNEAQ (reference sequence). This CDR3 region has 15 residues. The CDR3 DNA reads TGTGCCAGCAGCGTTAGAAATGCGAACACCGGGGAGCTGTTTTTT. Its translation is CASSVRNANTGELFF.

The V gene is TRBV7-9, the J gene TRBJ1-6, with 7 bases identical to TRBD1. The CDR3 sequence is 16 residues long. After removal of 4 bases from V and 0 bases from J, the junction contained 3 bases not matched to a gene. Looked up from germline, CDR1 is SEHNR and CDR2 is FQNEAQ (reference sequence). The CDR3, as DNA: TGTGCCAGCAGCTCCGCAGGGGGCTCCTATAATTCACCCCTCCACTTT. Translating gives CASSSAGGSYNSPLHF.

This chain connects TRBV19 to TRBJ2-5; 12 bases are shared with TRBD2. This CDR3 has 14 residues. CDR1 and CDR2 (germline): LNHDA, SQIVND (reference sequence). V was pared by 8 bases and J by 4 bases, with 5 bases of the junction left unmatched. CDR3 loop: CASSSGRASETQYF. CDR3 coding DNA: TGTGCCAGTTCTAGCGGGAGGGCCTCAGAGACCCAGTACTTC.

The chain combines TRBV18 with TRBJ1-1, with a tentative D call TRBD1 (5 bases). The CDR3 is 14 amino acids. Per germline, CDR1 KGHSH and CDR2 LQKENI. V was cut by 3 bases and J by 4 bases, with 12 bases left in between. The CDR3 here is CASSPDKSGTEAFF. CDR3 coding DNA: TGTGCCAGCTCACCGGACAAAAGTGGCACTGAAGCTTTCTTT.

This clone was detected only once. The chain employs TRBV24-1 and TRBJ2-1, with TRBD2 matching 9 bases. CDR3 size: 16 residues. Germline lookup yields CDR1 KGHDR and CDR2 SFDVKD. V shed 3 bases and J 7 bases; nucleotides not matched to a gene: 9. CDR3 region: CATSDNAGGPWNEQFF. DNA of the CDR3: TGTGCCACCAGTGATAACGCGGGAGGGCCCTGGAATGAGCAGTTCTTC.

The chain joins TRBV18 to TRBJ2-5; 10 nucleotides match TRBD1. The CDR3 runs to 14 residues. V dropped 6 bases and J dropped 6; count of bases not matched to a gene: 7. The V gene's germline CDR1 is KGHSH and CDR2 LQKENI. The CDR3 coding sequence is TGTGCCAGCTCGTCGACAGGGGGCGGGCAGACCCAGTACTTC. This codes for CASSSTGGGQTQYF. Using reference TRBV18 and TRBJ2-5 for the parts outside the CDR3, the full variable domain is NAGVMQNPRHLVRRRGQEARLRCSPMKGHSHVYWYRQLPEEGLKFMVYLQKENIIDESGMPKERFSAEFPKEGPSILRIQQVVRGDSAAYFCASSSTGGGQTQYFGPGTRLLVL.

This clone was detected only once. The chain combines TRBV5-4 with TRBJ2-3; 12 nucleotides agree with TRBD2. V lost 6 bases, J lost 8 bases, and 10 bases stayed unmatched. The CDR3 length is 15 residues. Germline assignment: CDR1 SGHNT and CDR2 YYREEE (reference sequence). CDR3 DNA sequence: TGTGCCAGCACCCAAAGACTAGCGGGGGTGGCTACGCAGTATTTT. Translating it yields CASTQRLAGVATQYF. The full variable domain, rest sourced from reference TRBV5-4 and TRBJ2-3, is ETGVTQSPTHLIKTRGQQVTLRCSSQSGHNTVSWYQQALGQGPQFIFQYYREEENGRGNFPPRFSGLQFPNYSSELNVNALELDDSALYLCASTQRLAGVATQYFGPGTRLTVL.

The chain joins TRBV19 to TRBJ2-2; weak D call: TRBD1 (6 bases). The ends were cut back, 6 bases at V and 0 bases at J, with 17 bases in the middle. The CDR3 extends over 17 amino acids. Per germline, CDR1 LNHDA and CDR2 SQIVND (reference sequence). CDR3 in amino acids: CASRYTGKVANTGELFF. CDR3 bases: TGTGCCAGTAGATATACAGGGAAAGTAGCGAACACCGGGGAGCTGTTTTTT.

The DNA of the CDR3 is TGTGCCAGCAGCTTTAGAACAGGCCACTATGGCTACACCTTC. It specifies CASSFRTGHYGYTF. The chain recombines TRBV5-6 with TRBJ1-2, with a tentative D call TRBD1 (5 bases). This CDR3 comprises 14 residues. V dropped 2 bases and J dropped 3 bases, with 11 bases sitting between them. The germline V gene has CDR1 SGHDT and CDR2 YYEEEE.

J is TRBJ2-1 and V is TRBV18, with 10 bases lining up with TRBD2. Germline V gives CDR1 KGHSH, CDR2 LQKENI. This CDR3 is built from 15 residues. The V and J ends lost 3 bases and 3 bases, in that order; junction bases with no gene match: 2. DNA for the CDR3: TGTGCCAGCTCACCGGGACTAGCGATCTACAATGAGCAGTTCTTC. Residues: CASSPGLAIYNEQFF. Variable domain in full (rest from reference TRBV18 and TRBJ2-1): NAGVMQNPRHLVRRRGQEARLRCSPMKGHSHVYWYRQLPEEGLKFMVYLQKENIIDESGMPKERFSAEFPKEGPSILRIQQVVRGDSAAYFCASSPGLAIYNEQFFGPGTRLTVL.

This clone occurred a few times. The rearrangement joins TRBV29-1 to TRBJ2-2; perhaps TRBD2 as D (7 bases). V gave up 7 bases and J gave up 3 bases, with 18 bases separating them. The germline V gene encodes CDR1 SQVTM and CDR2 ANQGSEA. The CDR3 length is 15 residues. For the CDR3, the DNA is TGCAGCGCCTCGGTGAGGGGGGGGGACACCGGGGAGCTGTTTTTT. Translated, it gives CSASVRGGDTGELFF.

This clone showed up just a few times. CDR3 DNA: TGTGCCAGCAGTCCGGGAGCCTATGGCTACACCTTC. Amino acid sequence: CASSPGAYGYTF. This sequence joins TRBV12-3 or TRBV12-4 and TRBJ1-2; the D is unclear. The length of the CDR3 is 12 residues. Between the trimmed V and J ends, which lost 5 bases and 4 bases, there was a span of 8 bases.

The chain links TRBV28 to TRBJ1-2; weak D call: TRBD1 (6 bases). CDR3 length equals 14 residues. Germline V lookup: CDR1 MDHEN, CDR2 SYDVKM. The V end was cut by 3 bases, the J end by 3 bases, with 11 bases between. The CDR3 sequence: CASSFGGSDYGYTF. The CDR3 nucleotides read TGTGCCAGCAGTTTTGGGGGCAGCGACTATGGCTACACCTTC.

The chain uses TRBV19 and TRBJ1-5, with D possibly TRBD1 on 5 matching bases. V was trimmed by 3 bases and J by 6 bases, leaving 15 bases between them. Per germline, CDR1 LNHDA and CDR2 SQIVND (reference sequence). The CDR3 length is 15 residues. This CDR3 reads CASSMKGLNGQPQHF. CDR3 bases: TGTGCCAGTAGTATGAAGGGGCTAAATGGTCAGCCCCAGCATTTT.

This clone was observed a single time. V gene TRBV2 combines with J gene TRBJ1-1, with 8 positions matching TRBD1. J gave up 7 bases and V 4 bases, and 5 bases lay outside the gene matches. Germline CDR1 is SNHLY and CDR2 is FYNNEI. This CDR3 region has 13 residues. The CDR3 loop is CASSGQGMGEAFF. The CDR3 DNA reads TGTGCCAGCAGTGGACAGGGGATGGGTGAAGCTTTCTTT.

The J gene is TRBJ2-7, the V gene TRBV4-2, with 13 bases identical to TRBD2. The CDR3 is 14 residues long. CDR1 and CDR2 from the germline V gene are LGHNA and YNFKEQ. V gave up 4 bases and J gave up 4 bases; unmatched junction bases: 1. The CDR3 loop reads CASSPTSGRYEQYF. The CDR3 nucleotides read TGTGCCAGCAGCCCGACTAGCGGGAGGTACGAGCAGTACTTC.

V is TRBV7-8 and J is TRBJ1-1; 7 bases align to TRBD1. Trimming cost V 1 base and J 5 bases; bases outside gene matches: 4. Germline lookup yields CDR1 SGHVS and CDR2 FQNEAQ. The CDR3 covers 14 residues. The CDR3 DNA is TGTGCCAGCAGCTTAGGTGGCAGGGGGACTGAAGCTTTCTTT. This translates into CASSLGGRGTEAFF.

The rearrangement links TRBV10-1 to TRBJ1-2, with TRBD1 as a possible D gene (6 bases). V was cut by 4 bases and J by 0 bases, with 21 bases left in between. This CDR3 comprises 18 residues. Germline V gene sequence: CDR1 WNHNN, CDR2 SYGVQD (reference sequence). CDR3 nucleotide sequence: TGCGCCAGCAGTGTTACGATCGAGCTGACAGGATCTAACTATGGCTACACCTTC. This codes for CASSVTIELTGSNYGYTF.

A word on this clone: The sample has other DNA sequences that encode this CDR3 too. The J gene is TRBJ1-4, the V gene TRBV29-1; D may be TRBD1 (5 bases). The CDR3 runs 12 residues. V lost 6 bases and J lost 5, with 10 bases in between. Germline CDR1 reads SQVTM; CDR2 reads ANQGSEA. The CDR3 region has the DNA TGCAGCGTCGCGGGGGGGAATGAAAAACTGTTTTTT. This encodes CSVAGGNEKLFF.

This chain links TRBV3-1 (or the pseudogene TRBV3-2) with TRBJ1-2; D might be TRBD1 (5 bases). CDR1 and CDR2 (germline): LGHDT, YNNKEL (reference sequence). The CDR3 spans 15 residues. Trimming left V 0 bases short and J 4 bases short, with 12 bases between. The CDR3 bases are TGTGCCAGCAGCCAAGATATTGGCAGGGTCTATGGCTACACCTTC. Protein product: CASSQDIGRVYGYTF.

Here the CDR3 DNA reads TGCGCCAGCAGCCTACAGGGGTATGGCTACACCTTC. This gives the protein CASSLQGYGYTF. This rearrangement joins TRBV4-1 to TRBJ1-2, with 7 bases aligning to TRBD1. The V gene's germline CDR1 is MGHRA and CDR2 YSYEKL. This CDR3 spans 12 amino acids. Losses at the gene ends were 4 bases for V and 5 bases for J; bases not matched to a gene: 1.

The rearrangement uses TRBV30 and TRBJ1-1; the D gene is possibly TRBD1 (5 bases). In germline, CDR1 is GTSNPN, CDR2 SVGIG (reference sequence). The CDR3 covers 14 residues. With 4 bases removed from V and 4 bases from J, the gap between germline ends came to 16 bases. In DNA form, the CDR3 reads TGTGCCTGGAACAAAGGAGGGGCACGCACTGAAGCTTTCTTT. Translated, it gives CAWNKGGARTEAFF.

The rearrangement uses TRBV7-9 and TRBJ1-2; D uncertain. The CDR3 covers 15 residues. V was trimmed by 3 bases and J by 1 base, leaving 12 bases between them. Germline loops: CDR1 SEHNR, CDR2 FQNEAQ (reference sequence). The CDR3 region has the DNA TGTGCCAGCAGCTTCCAGGAAAGAGTTAACTATGGCTACACCTTC. This codes for CASSFQERVNYGYTF.